These T cell receptor beta chains were read from a single sample in a study of cytomegalovirus exposure and HLA in healthy donors. Libraries were prepared by immunoSEQ multiplex PCR; TCRdb keeps only in-frame clonotypes and omits some of them. The profile shows 85,000 to 90,000 clones, 85% of them singletons. Source material: PBMCs. All receptors derive from a man aged 40-49 years in good health and CMV-seropositive. Both conserved end residues are part of each CDR3. The D gene is left open where the match is weak. The size entry is marked missing in some rows and otherwise reads once, few, many or a size class.

TRBV11-2	NA	NA	TRBJ2-2	CASKEGATNTGELFF	TGTGCCAGCAAGGAGGGGGCAACGAACACCGGGGAGCTGTTTTTT
TRBV29-1	few	TRBD2	TRBJ2-1	CSGAGGQNNEQFF	TGCTCCGGGGCGGGGGGGCAAAACAATGAGCAGTTCTTC
TRBV7-8	NA	NA	TRBJ1-2	CASTGGEGLGGYTF	TGTGCCAGCACCGGGGGTGAAGGGCTGGGTGGCTACACCTTC
TRBV7-9	few	NA	TRBJ1-2	CASSLGRDGYTF	TGTGCCAGCAGCTTAGGCAGGGATGGCTACACCTTC
TRBV4-2	NA	TRBD2	TRBJ2-2	CASSQGLAGDLGELFF	TGTGCCAGCAGCCAAGGACTAGCGGGAGATCTCGGGGAGCTGTTTTTT
TRBV6-4	NA	TRBD2	TRBJ2-2	CASSATSGATGELFF	TGTGCCAGCAGTGCAACTAGCGGAGCGACCGGGGAGCTGTTTTTT
TRBV19	NA	TRBD2	TRBJ2-1	CASSRGLAGELIVGEQFF	TGTGCCAGTAGTAGGGGACTAGCGGGGGAACTCATCGTGGGTGAGCAGTTCTTC
TRBV5-4	few	TRBD1	TRBJ2-1	CASSPPGQDNEQFF	TGTGCCAGCAGCCCTCCGGGACAGGACAATGAGCAGTTCTTC
TRBV7-2	NA	NA	TRBJ2-2	CASSLEILRGELFF	TGTGCCAGCAGCTTAGAAATTCTTCGCGGGGAGCTGTTTTTT
TRBV5-1	NA	TRBD2	TRBJ2-3	CASSPGLAVGDTQYF	TGCGCCAGCAGCCCCGGTCTAGCGGTAGGAGATACGCAGTATTTT
TRBV7-9	NA	TRBD2	TRBJ2-3	CASSLTSGDTQYF	TGTGCCAGCAGCTTAACTAGCGGGGATACGCAGTATTTT
TRBV9	NA	TRBD2	TRBJ2-3	CASSPHPSGIADTQYF	TGTGCCAGCAGCCCCCACCCTAGCGGGATAGCAGATACGCAGTATTTT
TRBV5-6	NA	TRBD1	TRBJ1-3	CASSTRTGVTNTIYF	TGTGCCAGCAGCACTCGGACAGGGGTAACAAACACCATATATTTT
TRBV25-1	NA	NA	TRBJ1-3	CASSESRPGNTIYF	TGTGCCAGCAGTGAATCCAGGCCTGGAAACACCATATATTTT
TRBV7-2	once	TRBD1	TRBJ2-7	CASSRRGTGEDEQYF	TGTGCCAGCAGTCGTCGGGGGACAGGGGAAGACGAGCAGTACTTC
TRBV5-1	few	NA	TRBJ2-3	CASSSVGPDTQYF	TGTGCCAGCAGCAGCGTCGGTCCAGATACGCAGTATTTT
TRBV7-8	once	NA	TRBJ1-5	CASSLVQNSNQPQHF	TGTGCCAGCAGCTTAGTTCAAAATAGCAATCAGCCCCAGCATTTT
TRBV29-1	once	NA	TRBJ2-5	CSVEKGAETQYF	TGCAGCGTTGAAAAAGGGGCAGAGACCCAGTACTTC
TRBV2	NA	TRBD1	TRBJ1-1	CASSDGAGGPNTEAFF	TGTGCCAGCAGTGATGGGGCAGGGGGCCCAAACACTGAAGCTTTCTTT
TRBV30	NA	NA	TRBJ2-7	CAWNVGGYEQYF	TGTGCCTGGAATGTCGGGGGTTACGAGCAGTACTTC
TRBV28	NA	TRBD1	TRBJ2-3	CASSLADRGNTDTQYF	TGTGCCAGCAGTTTGGCGGACAGGGGGAACACAGATACGCAGTATTTT
TRBV6-6	NA	NA	TRBJ1-5	CASSYEQDNQPQHF	TGTGCCAGCAGTTACGAGCAGGACAATCAGCCCCAGCATTTT
TRBV12-5	once	NA	TRBJ2-1	CASGLYSYNEQFF	TGTGCTAGTGGTTTGTACTCCTACAATGAGCAGTTCTTC
TRBV19	NA	TRBD2	TRBJ2-1	CASRLAGVHEQFF	TGTGCCAGCCGCTTAGCGGGAGTACATGAGCAGTTCTTC
TRBV7-2	NA	NA	TRBJ1-6	CASSLGGPGSPLHF	TGTGCCAGCAGCTTAGGAGGTCCGGGTTCACCCCTCCACTTT
TRBV4-2	NA	TRBD1	TRBJ2-5	CASSQEDRETQYF	TGTGCCAGCAGCCAAGAGGACAGGGAGACCCAGTACTTC
TRBV7-2	NA	NA	TRBJ2-3	CASSPTSDTQYF	TGTGCCAGCAGCCCTACCTCCGATACGCAGTATTTT
TRBV13	once	NA	TRBJ2-2	CASSLSSITGELFF	TGTGCCAGCAGCTTAAGCTCGATCACCGGGGAGCTGTTTTTT
TRBV19	NA	NA	TRBJ1-3	CASSMMAGGRNTIYF	TGTGCCAGTAGTATGATGGCCGGGGGAAGGAACACCATATATTTT
TRBV7-6	NA	TRBD2	TRBJ2-1	CASSPFGSGSSYNEQFF	TGTGCCAGCAGCCCCTTTGGGAGCGGGAGCTCCTACAATGAGCAGTTCTTC
TRBV11-2	NA	NA	TRBJ2-7	CASNLDSPYEQYF	TGTGCCAGCAACCTGGACAGCCCCTACGAGCAGTACTTC
TRBV6-6	NA	TRBD2	TRBJ2-5	CASSYSGLAGGEQYF	TGTGCCAGCAGTTACTCGGGACTAGCGGGAGGGGAGCAGTACTTC
TRBV5-1	NA	TRBD1	TRBJ2-3	CASSLPRTGNTDTQYF	TGCGCCAGCAGCTTGCCACGGACAGGGAACACAGATACGCAGTATTTT
TRBV9	NA	NA	TRBJ2-6	CASSIQSGANVLTF	TGTGCCAGCAGCATACAATCTGGGGCCAACGTCCTGACTTTC
TRBV19	NA	TRBD1	TRBJ1-1	CASSQGQFVTEAFF	TGTGCCAGTAGCCAGGGACAGTTCGTGACTGAAGCTTTCTTT
TRBV4-2	NA	NA	TRBJ1-2	CASSLGQNYGYTF	TGTGCCAGCAGCCTCGGACAGAACTATGGCTACACCTTC